The next 21 T cell receptor beta chains were all read from a single sample in a study of neurological immune-mediated disorders. MiXCR was run by TCRdb on the 5' RACE reads, yielding one entry per CDR3 protein. Among roughly 80,000 distinct CDR3 sequences listed, 5.5% to 6.5% were seen once. Time point specified: longitudinal time-point 2. The material sequenced was PBMCs. The receptors come from a woman aged 60-70 years with multiple sclerosis.

This sequence joins TRBV20-1 and TRBJ1-3, with TRBD1 as a possible D gene (6 bases). CDR1 and CDR2 (germline): DFQATT, SNEGSKA (reference sequence). The CDR3 extends over 17 amino acids. V lost 0 bases, J lost 2 bases, and 17 bases lay in between. The CDR3 DNA reads as TGCAGTGCTAGAGATTGGGGCAGGGGAAAGCCTGGAAACACCATATATTTT. Protein product: CSARDWGRGKPGNTIYF.

This clonotype showed up many times. J is TRBJ1-1 and V is TRBV7-8; D might be TRBD1 (5 bases). There are 11 residues in the CDR3. The germline gives CDR1 SGHVS, CDR2 FQNEAQ. The chain's CDR3 is CTTGTNTEAFF. The CDR3 region has the DNA TGTACGACCGGGACTAACACTGAAGCTTTCTTT. Together with reference TRBV7-8 and TRBJ1-1, the CDR3 gives the full variable domain: GAGVSQSPRYKVAKRGQDVALRCDPISGHVSLFWYQQALGQGPEFLTYFQNEAQLDKSGLPSDRFFAERPEGSVSTLKIQRTQQEDSAVYLCTTGTNTEAFFGQGTRLTVV.

There are many counts of this clonotype. This chain joins TRBV7-6 and TRBJ2-5, with TRBD1 identical over 7 bases. Germline V lookup: CDR1 SGHVS, CDR2 FNYEAQ. With 2 bases clipped from V and 2 bases from J, the junction kept 5 bases outside the gene matches. The CDR3 extends over 15 amino acids. The CDR3 nucleotides are TGTGCCAGCAGCTTATCAGGACAGGCACAAGAGACCCAGTACTTC. The encoded protein is CASSLSGQAQETQYF. The variable domain in full, with the rest retrieved from reference TRBV7-6 and TRBJ2-5, is GAGVSQSPRYKVTKRGQDVALRCDPISGHVSLYWYRQALGQGPEFLTYFNYEAQQDKSGLPNDRFSAERPEGSISTLTIQRTEQRDSAMYRCASSLSGQAQETQYFGPGTRLLVL.

This clonotype was seen ten or more times. The chain is built from TRBV7-2 and TRBJ1-2; D remains unclear. CDR3 length: 12 residues. From germline, CDR1 is SGHTA and CDR2 FQGNSA. Between the trimmed V and J ends, which lost 2 bases and 6 bases, there was a span of 7 bases. CDR3 nucleotide sequence: TGTGCCAGCAGCTTATATGGGGATGGCTACACCTTC. Translation: CASSLYGDGYTF.

This clonotype was counted ten times or more. The CDR3 DNA reads TGTGCCAGCAGTGTGTCGAGAAATTATAATTCACCCCTCCACTTT. It encodes CASSVSRNYNSPLHF. This chain links TRBV6-1 with TRBJ1-6; D remains unclear. This CDR3 has 15 residues. Trimming stripped 4 bases from V and 4 bases from J, with 11 bases between. Germline assignment: CDR1 MNHNS and CDR2 SASEGT.

Ten or more counts support this clonotype. J is TRBJ2-1 and V is TRBV29-1; no clear D gene. The V and J ends lost 5 bases and 5 bases respectively, with 10 bases between them. The germline CDR1 and CDR2 sequences are SQVTM and ANQGSEA. The CDR3 sequence is 12 residues long. The CDR3 nucleotides are TGCAGCGTTTATTGGCGGAACAATGAGCAGTTCTTC. This encodes CSVYWRNNEQFF.

This clonotype was seen at least ten times. This chain joins TRBV28 and TRBJ2-2; the D gene is possibly TRBD2 (6 bases). Germline CDR1 and CDR2: MDHEN and SYDVKM. The CDR3 is 12 amino acids. Trimming stripped 7 bases from V and 9 bases from J, with 12 bases between. CDR3 residues: CASTVSGRELFF. In DNA, the CDR3 is TGTGCCAGCACCGTCAGCGGGCGGGAGCTGTTTTTT.

This clonotype was found many times. This chain joins TRBV3-1 and TRBJ2-2, with 11 nucleotides matching TRBD2. Germline lookup yields CDR1 LGHDT and CDR2 YNNKEL (reference sequence). With V trimmed by 4 bases and J by 2 bases, 6 bases remained unmatched. The CDR3 loop spans 17 amino acids. The CDR3 spells CASSLSGTSGNTGELFF. The CDR3 DNA reads TGTGCCAGCAGCCTTTCCGGGACTAGCGGTAACACCGGGGAGCTGTTTTTT.

There are many counts of this clonotype. This chain joins TRBV5-1 and TRBJ1-1; possibly TRBD1 for D (5 bases). This CDR3 comprises 15 residues. CDR1 SGHRS and CDR2 YFSETQ come from the germline V gene. The V end lost 1 base, the J end lost 0 bases, and 10 bases lay between the germline ends. CDR3 residues: CASSLYQGMNTEAFF. The CDR3 DNA reads TGCGCCAGCAGCTTGTATCAGGGAATGAACACTGAAGCTTTCTTT.

The sample holds a few counts of this clonotype. The V and J genes are TRBV20-1 and TRBJ1-1, with TRBD1 matching 7 bases. The CDR3 covers 12 residues. CDR1 is DFQATT and CDR2 is SNEGSKA in the germline V gene (reference sequence). Germline trimming cut 7 bases from V and 4 bases from J; bases unmatched to any gene: 6. Here the CDR3 DNA reads TGCAGTGTTGACAGGGAGGCCACTGAAGCTTTCTTT. The encoded protein is CSVDREATEAFF.

In this sample, this clonotype turned up many times. V is TRBV5-1 and J is TRBJ2-6; no firm D call. The CDR3 loop spans 15 amino acids. Germline loops: CDR1 SGHRS, CDR2 YFSETQ. V shed 3 bases and J shed 1 base, with 8 bases lying between them. This chain's CDR3 is CASSYMGSGANVLTF. As DNA, the CDR3 is TGCGCCAGCAGCTACATGGGATCTGGGGCCAACGTCCTGACTTTC.

As regards this clonotype: This may be a read error: a much more frequent sequence differs by one nucleotide. The genes are TRBV3-1 and TRBJ2-2; D is possibly TRBD2 (6 bases). CDR3 length: 15 residues. From germline, CDR1 is LGHDT and CDR2 YNNKEL (reference sequence). CDR3 nucleotides: TGTGCCAGCAGCCAGGGACTCACGAACACCGGGGATCTGTTTTTT. This sequence encodes CASSQGLTNTGDLFF.

On this clonotype itself: One base away lies a much larger clone, so this may be a sequencing read error. The CDR3 nucleotides are TGCGCCAGCAGCCCGGGGCCAAGCGGGGGGAGCAATGAGCAGTTCTTC. Translated, it gives CASSPGPSGGSNEQFF. J is TRBJ2-1 and V is TRBV5-1; 9 bases match TRBD2. CDR1 is SGHRS and CDR2 is YFSETQ in the germline V gene. V trimming: 4 bases; J trimming: 6 bases; junction bases outside the gene matches: 11. This CDR3 has 16 residues. The variable domain in full, with the rest retrieved from reference TRBV5-1 and TRBJ2-1, is KAGVTQTPRYLIKTRGQQVTLSCSPISGHRSVSWYQQTPGQGLQFLFEYFSETQRNKGNFPGRFSGRQFSNSRSEMNVSTLELGDSALYLCASSPGPSGGSNEQFFGPGTRLTVL.

There are a few counts of this clonotype. The CDR3 protein is CAWTGGNEQFF. The DNA for the CDR3 is TGTGCCTGGACAGGCGGAAATGAGCAGTTCTTC. The V gene is TRBV30, the J gene TRBJ2-1; D uncertain. The CDR3 sequence is 11 residues long. CDR1 and CDR2 (germline): GTSNPN, SVGIG (reference sequence). V was shortened by 4 bases and J by 7 bases, with 8 bases between the two germline ends.

This clonotype was counted at least ten times. The chain has TRBV10-3 and TRBJ1-5; D is ambiguous. Germline V gene lookup returns CDR1 ENHRY and CDR2 SYGVKD. V was clipped by 6 bases and J by 0 bases, with 9 bases between them. The CDR3 sequence is 14 residues long. The CDR3 DNA reads as TGTGCCATCAGGATGACATCTAGCAATCAGCCCCAGCATTTT. Its translation is CAIRMTSSNQPQHF.

This clonotype was detected ten times or more. The chain joins TRBV5-1 to TRBJ2-2; weak D call: TRBD1 (5 bases). CDR3 length: 16 amino acids. V lost 4 bases, J lost 0 bases, and 13 bases lay in between. Germline V CDR1 and CDR2: SGHRS, YFSETQ. Written as DNA, the CDR3 is TGCGCCAGCAGCCCCTGGGGCAGCGCGAACACCGGGGAGCTGTTTTTT. Its protein is CASSPWGSANTGELFF.

This clonotype was recorded many times. CDR3 bases: TGTGCCAGCAGCCAAGAGGGAGGCATGAGCTCCTACAATGAGCAGTTCTTC. The encoded protein is CASSQEGGMSSYNEQFF. V usage is TRBV3-1 and J usage is TRBJ2-1, with D perhaps matching TRBD2 (6 bases). CDR1 and CDR2 (germline): LGHDT, YNNKEL (reference sequence). Trimming pared 0 bases from V and 0 bases from J, leaving 12 bases between. The CDR3 is 17 amino acids.

This clonotype was counted many times. The chain joins TRBV7-2 to TRBJ2-3, with a tentative D call TRBD2 (6 bases). CDR1 is SGHTA, CDR2 FQGNSA, per germline. Between the trimmed V and J ends, which lost 8 bases and 0 bases, there was a span of 6 bases. This CDR3 comprises 12 residues. The CDR3 nucleotides are TGTGCCAGCGGACTAAGCACAGATACGCAGTATTTT. Translated: CASGLSTDTQYF.

This clonotype was counted many times. The V gene is TRBV5-5, the J gene TRBJ2-2; D ambiguous. There are 15 residues in the CDR3. The germline V gene has CDR1 SGHKS and CDR2 YYEKEE (reference sequence). Trimming removed 4 bases at V and 2 bases at J, with 12 bases between. CDR3 nucleotides: TGTGCCAGCAGCCGGGCTTGGGATAACACCGGGGAGCTGTTTTTT. Translation gives CASSRAWDNTGELFF.

This clonotype was seen repeatedly, ten times or more. The rearrangement uses TRBV5-1 and TRBJ2-7; no definite D call. Between the trimmed V and J ends, which lost 0 bases and 7 bases, there was a span of 8 bases. From germline, CDR1 is SGHRS and CDR2 YFSETQ. The CDR3 sequence is 12 residues long. The CDR3 spells CASSLAEREQYF. Written as DNA, the CDR3 is TGCGCCAGCAGCTTGGCCGAGCGAGAGCAGTACTTC. Full variable domain (remainder filled in from reference TRBV5-1 and TRBJ2-7): KAGVTQTPRYLIKTRGQQVTLSCSPISGHRSVSWYQQTPGQGLQFLFEYFSETQRNKGNFPGRFSGRQFSNSRSEMNVSTLELGDSALYLCASSLAEREQYFGPGTRLTVT.

This clonotype was counted many times. The chain links TRBV9 to TRBJ1-2, with TRBD1 as a possible D gene (5 bases). V dropped 3 bases and J dropped 3 bases, with 9 bases sitting between them. The CDR3 spans 13 residues. CDR1 is SGDLS, CDR2 YYNGEE, per germline. Here the CDR3 reads CASSDEGHYGYTF. The CDR3 DNA reads as TGTGCCAGCAGCGACGAGGGGCACTATGGCTACACCTTC.